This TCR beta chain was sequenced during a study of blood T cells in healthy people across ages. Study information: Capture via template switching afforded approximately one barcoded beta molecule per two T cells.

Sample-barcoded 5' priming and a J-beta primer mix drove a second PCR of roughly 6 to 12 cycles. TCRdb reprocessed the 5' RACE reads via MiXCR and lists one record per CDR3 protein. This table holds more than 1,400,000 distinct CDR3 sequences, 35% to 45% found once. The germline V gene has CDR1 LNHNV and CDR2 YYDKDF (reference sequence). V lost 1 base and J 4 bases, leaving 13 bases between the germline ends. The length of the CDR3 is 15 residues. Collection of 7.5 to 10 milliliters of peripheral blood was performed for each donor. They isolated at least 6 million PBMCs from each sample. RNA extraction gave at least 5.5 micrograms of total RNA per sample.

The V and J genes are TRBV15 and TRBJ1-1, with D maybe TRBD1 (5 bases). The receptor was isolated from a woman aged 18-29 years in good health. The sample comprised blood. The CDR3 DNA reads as TGTGCCACCAGCAGAGGAGCAGGGTCGGGCACTGAAGCTTTCTTT. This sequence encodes CATSRGAGSGTEAFF.